Below, 14 T cell receptor beta chains from the same sample are listed, as sequenced in a study of T cells of healthy individuals. TCRdb independently ran MiXCR on the 5' RACE reads; one entry per CDR3 protein. The table lists roughly 87,000 distinct CDR3 sequences, 17% of them singletons. The receptors were gathered from a human donor in good health.

This chain links TRBV3-1 with TRBJ2-1; perhaps TRBD2 as D (6 bases). Deletions cut 1 base from V and 9 bases from J, with 10 bases between. This CDR3 contains 13 residues. The germline CDR1 and CDR2 sequences are LGHDT and YNNKEL (reference sequence). This CDR3 is CASSQAGEIEQFF. CDR3 nucleotides: TGTGCCAGCAGCCAAGCGGGAGAGATTGAGCAGTTCTTC.

This clonotype turned up a few times. This sequence joins TRBV7-9 and TRBJ2-3, with D uncertain. Germline CDR1 and CDR2: SEHNR and FQNEAQ (reference sequence). The CDR3 extends over 12 amino acids. V was pared by 5 bases and J by 0 bases, with 3 bases between. The CDR3 DNA sequence: TGTGCCAGCAGCATTAGCACAGATACGCAGTATTTT. It codes for CASSISTDTQYF.

This chain connects TRBV5-6 to TRBJ2-1; D ambiguous. Trimming took 3 bases from V and 0 from J, leaving 13 bases between them. The CDR3 runs 16 residues. Germline V gene lookup returns CDR1 SGHDT and CDR2 YYEEEE. CDR3 nucleotides: TGTGCCAGCAGCTCCCCGGGCACCCCCTCCTACAATGAGCAGTTCTTC. This sequence encodes CASSSPGTPSYNEQFF.

This chain connects TRBV9 to TRBJ1-1; 10 bases align to TRBD1. Trimming removed 1 base from V and 3 bases from J; junction bases left unmatched: 9. The CDR3 covers 17 residues. In germline, CDR1 is SGDLS, CDR2 YYNGEE. Written as DNA, the CDR3 is TGTGCCAGCAGCGTAATGCCCGGGACAGGGGCTTACACTGAAGCTTTCTTT. Translated: CASSVMPGTGAYTEAFF.

This clonotype was detected ten times or more. V and J are TRBV28 and TRBJ1-2; D unclear. From germline, CDR1 is MDHEN and CDR2 SYDVKM. The CDR3 is 12 amino acids. V lost 2 bases, J lost 8 bases, and 9 bases lay in between. CDR3 protein: CASSLPGRGYTF. The CDR3 coding sequence is TGTGCCAGCAGTTTACCCGGGAGAGGCTACACCTTC.

The chain recombines TRBV27 with TRBJ2-7; TRBD1 agrees at 11 bases. V shed 5 bases, J shed 3 bases, and the junction held 6 bases outside the gene matches. This CDR3 region has 15 residues. Germline CDR1 reads MNHEY; CDR2 reads SMNVEV (reference sequence). The CDR3 region is CASSLRTGGIYEQYF. The CDR3 region has the DNA TGTGCCAGCAGTCTCCGGACAGGGGGCATCTACGAGCAGTACTTC.

The table lists this clonotype with many counts. The rearrangement links TRBV3-1 to TRBJ2-5, with D unclear. V dropped 3 bases and J dropped 4 bases, with 12 bases sitting between them. Looked up from germline, CDR1 is LGHDT and CDR2 is YNNKEL (reference sequence). This CDR3 comprises 14 residues. The CDR3 loop is CASSHLRVGETQYF. DNA of the CDR3: TGTGCCAGCAGCCACTTAAGAGTTGGAGAGACCCAGTACTTC.

The chain joins TRBV7-6 to TRBJ2-3; D is perhaps TRBD2 (5 bases). Germline V gene lookup returns CDR1 SGHVS and CDR2 FNYEAQ. Trimming left V 6 bases short and J 3 bases short, with 13 bases between. The CDR3 has 14 residues. CDR3 region: CASSRGPGTDTQYF. The CDR3 bases are TGTGCCAGCAGTAGAGGGCCGGGGACAGATACGCAGTATTTT.

The chain has TRBV10-3 and TRBJ2-1; 9 nucleotides line up with TRBD2. The CDR3 has 14 amino acids. The germline V gene encodes CDR1 ENHRY and CDR2 SYGVKD. J was trimmed by 8 bases and V by 4 bases; bases with no gene match: 6. In nucleotides, the CDR3 is TGTGCCATCAGTGGTGGTAGCGGGAGCGATGAGCAGTTCTTC. This encodes CAISGGSGSDEQFF.

At least ten counts were recorded for this clonotype. CDR3: CSALAYYNEQFF. The CDR3 region has the DNA TGCAGTGCTTTAGCCTACTACAATGAGCAGTTCTTC. J is TRBJ2-1 and V is TRBV20-1; no clear D gene. Germline values: CDR1 DFQATT, CDR2 SNEGSKA (reference sequence). Trimming stripped 5 bases from V and 3 bases from J, with 8 bases between. The CDR3 consists of 12 residues.

On this clonotype itself: At one boundary the junction diverges from the germline segment, which might be a read error. The chain recombines TRBV28 with TRBJ2-2; TRBD2 is a possible D gene (5 bases). CDR3 length: 13 residues. The germline V gene encodes CDR1 MDHEN and CDR2 SYDVKM. CDR3 sequence reads: CASILPGTGELFF. CDR3 nucleotide sequence: TGTGCCAGCATTTTACCGGGAACCGGGGAGCTGTTTTTT.

This clonotype was counted at least ten times. This rearrangement joins TRBV4-3 to TRBJ2-3; the D is unclear. The CDR3 extends over 15 amino acids. Germline loops: CDR1 LGHNA, CDR2 YSLEER. V lost 0 bases to trimming and J lost 5 bases, with 12 bases between them. The chain's CDR3 is CASSQEHPLLDTQYF. The CDR3 DNA reads as TGCGCCAGCAGCCAAGAACATCCCCTGCTAGATACGCAGTATTTT.

This clonotype was seen at least ten times. The chain has TRBV5-4 and TRBJ2-2; D is possibly TRBD2 (6 bases). The V and J ends lost 4 bases and 2 bases respectively, with 12 bases between them. The germline V gene has CDR1 SGHNT and CDR2 YYREEE (reference sequence). The CDR3 has 15 amino acids. The CDR3 region is CASSGQRANTGELFF. As DNA, the CDR3 is TGTGCCAGCAGCGGCCAGCGGGCAAACACCGGGGAGCTGTTTTTT.

This clonotype was seen at least ten times. This chain uses TRBV20-1 with TRBJ2-7; the match to TRBD1 covers 7 bases. CDR3 length equals 11 residues. Germline V gene lookup returns CDR1 DFQATT and CDR2 SNEGSKA (reference sequence). The V segment lost 2 bases and the J segment 6 bases; nucleotides outside the gene matches: 1. The CDR3 here is CSARRDSEQYF. The CDR3, as DNA: TGCAGTGCTAGAAGGGACAGCGAGCAGTACTTC.